These 19 T cell receptor beta chains were all obtained from the same sample, sequenced in a study of OX40 agonist ivuxolimab in advanced cancers. Produced via immunoSEQ multiplex PCR; TCRdb's table is partial and in-frame only. Of more than 55,000 clones listed, about 88% are singletons. This material consisted of CD4+ or CD8+ T cells sorted from blood, taken in a trial of the OX40 agonist ivuxolimab. Receptors originate from an adult with an advanced solid tumor such as melanoma, head and neck, liver or kidney cancer.

The chain recombines TRBV9 with TRBJ1-5; 7 bases match TRBD1. V trimming: 3 bases; J trimming: 2 bases; junction bases outside the gene matches: 2. The length of the CDR3 is 14 residues. Germline V gene sequence: CDR1 SGDLS, CDR2 YYNGEE. The CDR3 region is CASSGQGGNQPQHF. CDR3 nucleotide sequence: TGTGCCAGCAGCGGACAGGGCGGCAATCAGCCCCAGCATTTT.

This rearrangement joins TRBV9 to TRBJ2-7; TRBD2 might be the D (7 bases). The CDR3 has 15 amino acids. CDR1 is SGDLS, CDR2 YYNGEE, per germline. Between the trimmed V and J ends, which lost 3 bases and 6 bases, there was a span of 19 bases. DNA of the CDR3: TGTGCCAGCAGCGCCATGGGGGGGCCCCTTAGCGAGCAGTACTTC. It encodes CASSAMGGPLSEQYF.

The J gene is TRBJ1-1, the V gene TRBV11-3, with unresolved D. The V end was cut by 5 bases, the J end by 1 base, with 11 bases between. The germline V gene encodes CDR1 SGHNT and CDR2 YENEEA. The CDR3 runs 14 residues. The CDR3 spells CASSLLTPNTEAFF. The CDR3 DNA reads TGTGCCAGCAGCCTTCTCACACCGAACACTGAAGCTTTCTTT. The whole variable domain, remainder taken from reference TRBV11-3 and TRBJ1-1, is EAGVVQSPRYKIIEKKQPVAFWCNPISGHNTLYWYLQNLGQGPELLIRYENEEAVDDSQLPKDRFSAERLKGVDSTLKIQPAELGDSAVYLCASSLLTPNTEAFFGQGTRLTVV.

This chain connects TRBV6-1 to TRBJ1-1, with D possibly being TRBD1 (6 bases). Germline V lookup: CDR1 MNHNS, CDR2 SASEGT. The CDR3 is 12 residues long. V was pared by 7 bases and J by 4 bases, with 10 bases between. CDR3 sequence reads: CASNNRVTEAFF. In DNA, the CDR3 is TGTGCCAGCAATAACAGGGTCACTGAAGCTTTCTTT.

The chain employs TRBV29-1 and TRBJ2-2, with 8 bases aligning to TRBD2. J lost 5 bases, V lost 5 bases, and 10 bases had no gene match. This CDR3 is 15 amino acids long. Germline V CDR1 and CDR2: SQVTM, ANQGSEA. CDR3 DNA sequence: TGCAGCGTTTCAACTTCCGGGGGGGCGACCGGGGAGCTGTTTTTT. It is translated as CSVSTSGGATGELFF.

V usage is TRBV5-6 and J usage is TRBJ1-4; D gene unclear. CDR1 is SGHDT and CDR2 is YYEEEE in the germline V gene. The CDR3 length is 14 residues. Trimming cost V 8 bases and J 0 bases, with 11 bases left between them. CDR3 sequence (DNA): TGTGCCAGTTCACGACGGGCAACTAATGAAAAACTGTTTTTT. It encodes CASSRRATNEKLFF.

Comments on this clone: Other DNA sequences in the same sample also yield this CDR3. J is TRBJ1-1 and V is TRBV6-5; D remains ambiguous. Germline loops: CDR1 MNHEY, CDR2 SVGAGI. With 0 bases removed from V and 8 bases from J, the gap between germline ends came to 7 bases. This CDR3 comprises 12 residues. Here the CDR3 reads CASSYSRTEAFF. CDR3 sequence (DNA): TGTGCCAGCAGTTACTCTCGGACGGAAGCTTTCTTT.

The genes are TRBV19 and TRBJ2-3; D may be TRBD2 (5 bases). The CDR3 runs to 15 residues. Trimming shortened V by 4 bases and J by 1 base, and 12 bases separated the two germline ends. Germline V gene lookup returns CDR1 LNHDA and CDR2 SQIVND (reference sequence). This chain's CDR3 is CASSTGLVGTDTQYF. CDR3 nucleotides: TGTGCCAGTAGTACCGGACTTGTCGGCACAGATACGCAGTATTTT.

The chain couples TRBV2 to TRBJ2-5; TRBD2 agrees at 9 bases. Germline assignment: CDR1 SNHLY and CDR2 FYNNEI. The CDR3 contains 16 residues. V lost 4 bases, J lost 1 base, and 7 bases stayed unmatched. The CDR3 DNA reads as TGTGCCAGCAGTGGGGGACCGCGGGGGGGCCAAGAGACCCAGTACTTC. As protein: CASSGGPRGGQETQYF.

J is TRBJ1-1 and V is TRBV7-2, with D unclear. From germline, CDR1 is SGHTA and CDR2 FQGNSA. V lost 5 bases and J 9 bases, leaving 19 bases between the germline ends. The CDR3 is 14 amino acids. CDR3 sequence: CASSPGWAVEQAFF. The CDR3 nucleotides read TGTGCCAGCAGCCCTGGTTGGGCAGTCGAACAAGCTTTCTTT.

The chain has TRBV11-3 and TRBJ1-6, with D unresolved. Germline CDR1 SGHNT, CDR2 YENEEA. This CDR3 has 14 residues. V was shortened by 5 bases and J by 3 bases, with 8 bases between the two germline ends. CDR3 sequence (DNA): TGTGCCAGCAGCCGCGGGGACTATAATTCACCCCTCCACTTT. As protein: CASSRGDYNSPLHF.

The chain couples TRBV14 to TRBJ2-5, with D perhaps matching TRBD1 or TRBD2 (5 bases each). This CDR3 contains 16 residues. The germline gives CDR1 SGHDN, CDR2 FVKESK. The germline V and J ends were trimmed by 4 bases and 5 bases, with 20 bases remaining between them. CDR3 loop: CASSRKLTARGETQYF. For the CDR3, the DNA is TGTGCCAGCAGCCGCAAATTGACAGCCAGAGGGGAGACCCAGTACTTC.

V usage is TRBV19 and J usage is TRBJ1-1, with a possible D match to TRBD1 (6 bases). The CDR3 runs to 15 residues. V was clipped by 10 bases and J by 2 bases, with 20 bases between them. Germline V gives CDR1 LNHDA, CDR2 SQIVND (reference sequence). CDR3: CATWDTVGFNTEAFF. CDR3 DNA sequence: TGTGCCACCTGGGACACCGTGGGCTTTAACACTGAAGCTTTCTTT.

This clone is medium-sized. This sequence joins TRBV10-3 and TRBJ1-2; D is unresolved. Looked up from germline, CDR1 is ENHRY and CDR2 is SYGVKD. V gave up 7 bases and J gave up 8 bases, with 23 bases separating them. CDR3 length: 15 residues. The CDR3 region has the DNA TGTGCCATCACCAACGTCAAGAATGTGGTCTCGGGCTACACCTTC. Amino acid sequence: CAITNVKNVVSGYTF.

The chain joins TRBV2 to TRBJ1-6, with D possibly TRBD1 on 5 matching bases. CDR3 length: 16 amino acids. Germline loops: CDR1 SNHLY, CDR2 FYNNEI. Trimming pared 3 bases from V and 7 bases from J, leaving 16 bases between. DNA of the CDR3: TGTGCCAGCAGTGATCTTGGGAAGGGGTCCAATTCACCCCTCCACTTT. It is translated as CASSDLGKGSNSPLHF.

This chain connects TRBV11-3 to TRBJ2-7; no reliable D call. The CDR3 totals 13 residues. Germline V CDR1 and CDR2: SGHNT, YENEEA. Trimming removed 5 bases at V and 0 bases at J, with 8 bases between. The CDR3 DNA sequence: TGTGCCAGCAGCACAACTGGCTCCTACGAGCAGTACTTC. Its protein product is CASSTTGSYEQYF.

The chain combines TRBV5-1 with TRBJ1-5; D gene unclear. The germline V gene has CDR1 SGHRS and CDR2 YFSETQ. The V and J ends lost 0 bases and 9 bases respectively, with 13 bases between them. This CDR3 is 14 amino acids long. The CDR3 spells CASSLDSSSGPQHF. As DNA, the CDR3 is TGCGCCAGCAGCTTGGACTCCTCCAGCGGGCCCCAGCATTTT.

The V call is TRBV7-2, the J call TRBJ1-6; unclear D gene. Trimming pared 5 bases from V and 8 bases from J, leaving 16 bases between. This CDR3 has 15 amino acids. Germline CDR1 is SGHTA and CDR2 is FQGNSA. This CDR3 reads CASSPGRAGDSPLHF. CDR3 DNA: TGTGCCAGCAGCCCCGGGAGGGCCGGGGATTCACCCCTCCACTTT.

The chain recombines TRBV11-3 with TRBJ2-1; 8 nucleotides align to TRBD1. CDR1 and CDR2 (germline): SGHNT, YENEEA. Losses at the gene ends were 4 bases for V and 5 bases for J; bases not matched to a gene: 7. This CDR3 is built from 15 residues. CDR3 sequence (DNA): TGTGCCAGCAGCTCCCGGGGACAGGTAGACAATGAGCAGTTCTTC. This codes for CASSSRGQVDNEQFF.